The next 32 T cell receptor beta chains were all read from a single sample in a study of T cell repertoires in cytomegalovirus infection. TCRdb called the reads again in MiXCR, with one record for every CDR3 protein. The sample carries about a million distinct CDR3 sequences, approximately 33% recorded once. These receptors have no identified antigens. Source: cultured CD8+ T cells from PBMCs, taken from culture after CMV antigen stimulation. The source of these receptors is a human donor in good health (CMV status not recorded). Some clones in this sample may be carry-over from other donors' samples.

The chain links TRBV5-5 to TRBJ1-6; 10 bases are shared with TRBD1. Germline assignment: CDR1 SGHKS and CDR2 YYEKEE (reference sequence). This CDR3 is 16 amino acids long. Losses at the gene ends were 3 bases for V and 4 bases for J; bases not matched to a gene: 4. CDR3 loop: CASSSLDRGYNSPLHF. The CDR3 DNA reads TGTGCCAGCAGCTCCCTGGACAGGGGGTATAATTCACCCCTCCACTTT.

V usage is TRBV7-9 and J usage is TRBJ1-6; 8 bases are shared with TRBD1. Germline loops: CDR1 SEHNR, CDR2 FQNEAQ (reference sequence). V dropped 1 base and J dropped 8; count of bases not matched to a gene: 10. CDR3 length equals 17 residues. CDR3 loop: CASSLVSIDRGDSPLHF. The CDR3 DNA follows: TGTGCCAGCAGCTTAGTTAGTATTGACAGGGGTGATTCACCCCTCCACTTT. Looking up the rest from reference TRBV7-9 and TRBJ1-6 gives the full variable domain: DTGVSQNPRHKITKRGQNVTFRCDPISEHNRLYWYRQTLGQGPEFLTYFQNEAQLEKSRLLSDRFSAERPKGSFSTLEIQRTEQGDSAMYLCASSLVSIDRGDSPLHFGNGTRLTVT.

V and J are TRBV12-3 or TRBV12-4 and TRBJ1-3; no reliable D call. This CDR3 region has 13 residues. V dropped 6 bases and J dropped 2 bases, with 8 bases sitting between them. CDR3 sequence: CASRSQTGNTIYF. The DNA of the CDR3 is TGTGCCAGCAGGTCGCAAACTGGAAACACCATATATTTT.

This chain uses TRBV6-1 with TRBJ2-7; 8 bases line up with TRBD1. After removal of 2 bases from V and 2 bases from J, the junction contained 8 bases not matched to a gene. There are 16 residues in the CDR3. Germline V gives CDR1 MNHNS, CDR2 SASEGT. This chain's CDR3 is CASSEPPGQDTYEQYV. In DNA form, the CDR3 reads TGTGCCAGCAGTGAACCCCCGGGACAGGATACCTACGAGCAGTACGTC.

This clonotype was observed a single time. The chain has TRBV15 and TRBJ2-2, with TRBD2 as a possible D gene (6 bases). The germline gives CDR1 LNHNV, CDR2 YYDKDF (reference sequence). Between the trimmed V and J ends, which lost 3 bases and 2 bases, there was a span of 10 bases. The CDR3 sequence is 15 residues long. The CDR3 spells CATSRAGGNTGELFF. The CDR3 coding sequence is TGTGCCACCAGCAGGGCCGGGGGAAACACCGGGGAGCTGTTTTTT.

This clonotype appeared a few times. The V and J genes are TRBV7-2 and TRBJ1-2; D ambiguous. This CDR3 is built from 17 residues. Germline lookup yields CDR1 SGHTA and CDR2 FQGNSA. Trimming removed 4 bases at V and 8 bases at J, with 26 bases between. CDR3 DNA sequence: TGTGCCAGCAGCTCCAATCGGGCCGAAGGTCCATTTCGGGGCTACACCTTC. Its protein is CASSSNRAEGPFRGYTF.

V usage is TRBV27 and J usage is TRBJ1-1; D gene ambiguous. Trimming took off 7 bases at V and 5 bases at J, with 17 bases between the two ends. This CDR3 has 14 amino acids. Germline V CDR1 and CDR2: MNHEY, SMNVEV (reference sequence). This CDR3 is CASTRGGGGTEAFF. The CDR3 DNA reads as TGTGCCAGCACCAGAGGTGGAGGAGGGACTGAAGCTTTCTTT.

The chain is built from TRBV6-1 and TRBJ2-7; D gene unclear. The CDR3 extends over 12 amino acids. Trimming removed 3 bases from V and 4 bases from J, with 7 bases in between. The germline V gene encodes CDR1 MNHNS and CDR2 SASEGT. CDR3 residues: CASSEWLYEQYV. As DNA, the CDR3 is TGTGCCAGCAGTGAGTGGCTATACGAGCAGTACGTC.

This chain uses TRBV7-8 with TRBJ2-1; tentatively, D is TRBD1 or TRBD2 (5 bases each). The CDR3 runs to 16 residues. Looked up from germline, CDR1 is SGHVS and CDR2 is FQNEAQ. Deletions cut 1 base from V and 8 bases from J, with 18 bases between. This chain's CDR3 is CASSLVGDWGMDEQFF. CDR3 bases: TGTGCCAGCAGCTTAGTGGGGGATTGGGGAATGGATGAGCAGTTCTTC.

This clonotype occurred many times. The chain links TRBV7-2 to TRBJ2-1; 7 bases agree with TRBD2. The CDR3 runs 16 residues. CDR1 is SGHTA and CDR2 is FQGNSA in the germline V gene. With V trimmed by 5 bases and J by 4 bases, 11 bases remained unmatched. CDR3 bases: TGTGCCAGCAGCCTCAGACTAGCAGACCGTTACAATGAGCAGTTCTTC. Its translation is CASSLRLADRYNEQFF.

This clonotype was observed a handful of times. The chain couples TRBV2 to TRBJ2-1; D is uncertain. The V gene's germline CDR1 is SNHLY and CDR2 FYNNEI. The CDR3 runs to 11 residues. Trimming removed 8 bases from V and 3 bases from J, with 5 bases in between. In nucleotides, the CDR3 is TGTGCCAGCCCTTACTACAATGAGCAGTTCTTC. This codes for CASPYYNEQFF.

This clonotype was counted only a few times. The rearrangement links TRBV27 to TRBJ2-1, with D uncertain. V was pared by 6 bases and J by 7 bases, with 10 bases between. Germline V lookup: CDR1 MNHEY, CDR2 SMNVEV (reference sequence). The CDR3 length is 12 residues. The CDR3 sequence: CASREGWNEQFF. In DNA form, the CDR3 reads TGTGCCAGCAGGGAAGGATGGAATGAGCAGTTCTTC.

The chain joins TRBV27 to TRBJ2-4; either TRBD1 or TRBD2 may fit D (5 bases each). The CDR3 consists of 14 residues. The V gene lost 9 bases and the J gene lost 10 bases, with 22 bases spanning the gap. The germline CDR1 and CDR2 sequences are MNHEY and SMNVEV (reference sequence). CDR3: CASSLGRTPKIQYF. In DNA, the CDR3 is TGTGCCAGTTCCTTGGGGCGGACTCCAAAAATTCAGTACTTC.

In this sample, this clonotype turned up many times. V gene TRBV7-9 combines with J gene TRBJ2-3, with D tentatively TRBD2 (5 bases). This CDR3 spans 13 amino acids. The V end was cut by 8 bases, the J end by 2 bases, with 11 bases between. Germline V gives CDR1 SEHNR, CDR2 FQNEAQ (reference sequence). The CDR3 reads CASFGEFTDTQYF. The CDR3 nucleotides are TGTGCCAGCTTTGGGGAGTTCACAGATACGCAGTATTTT.

This clonotype was seen a few times. The CDR3 bases are TGTGCCAGCAAGGGACAGGGGGGCAATGAGCAGTTCTTC. Translated, it gives CASKGQGGNEQFF. This chain connects TRBV28 to TRBJ2-1; 11 bases are shared with TRBD1. Trimming cost V 7 bases and J 6 bases; bases outside gene matches: 2. Germline V lookup: CDR1 MDHEN, CDR2 SYDVKM. The CDR3 is 13 amino acids.

This CDR3 is CSVDPGTSGGYEQYF. The CDR3 nucleotides read TGCAGCGTTGATCCGGGGACTAGCGGGGGTTACGAGCAGTACTTC. The chain carries TRBV29-1 and TRBJ2-7; 14 bases agree with TRBD2. The trim removed 3 bases at V and 4 bases at J, leaving 5 bases unmatched. This CDR3 is 15 amino acids long. Per the germline V gene, CDR1 is SQVTM and CDR2 is ANQGSEA.

The gene calls are TRBV20-1 and TRBJ2-4; D is perhaps TRBD1 (7 bases). The CDR3 contains 16 residues. Trimming cost V 5 bases and J 4 bases, with 21 bases left between them. The germline CDR1 and CDR2 sequences are DFQATT and SNEGSKA (reference sequence). The CDR3 here is CSALASINRGKNIQYF. The DNA for the CDR3 is TGCAGTGCTCTAGCGAGTATTAACAGGGGAAAAAACATTCAGTACTTC.

The chain uses TRBV6-6 and TRBJ2-7; the D is unclear. The ends were cut back, 5 bases at V and 2 bases at J, with 10 bases in the middle. Germline V gene sequence: CDR1 MNHNY, CDR2 SVGAGI (reference sequence). The CDR3 covers 13 residues. The CDR3 reads CASSPGAPYEQYV. CDR3 DNA sequence: TGTGCCAGCAGTCCTGGCGCGCCCTACGAGCAGTACGTC.

To note about this clonotype: The junction and the germline gene differ at one end; a read error may be behind it. This sequence joins TRBV10-3 and TRBJ2-7, with TRBD1 identical over 8 bases. CDR1 ENHRY and CDR2 SYGVKD come from the germline V gene. This CDR3 is 13 amino acids long. The CDR3 loop is CAIRTGLSCEQYF. CDR3 nucleotides: TGTGCCATAAGGACAGGGTTATCCTGCGAGCAGTACTTC.

This clonotype has at least ten counts. The chain couples TRBV5-5 to TRBJ2-3; the D gene is possibly TRBD2 (5 bases). The V end lost 4 bases, the J end lost 0 bases, and 12 bases lay between the germline ends. The CDR3 has 15 amino acids. Germline V gene sequence: CDR1 SGHKS, CDR2 YYEKEE (reference sequence). The CDR3: CASSPGLSSTDTQYF. The DNA for the CDR3 is TGTGCCAGCAGCCCCGGACTGTCTAGCACAGATACGCAGTATTTT.

This clonotype turned up a few times. The V and J genes are TRBV7-9 and TRBJ2-4, with D uncertain. The CDR3 runs to 16 residues. V was trimmed by 6 bases and J by 0 bases, leaving 15 bases between them. CDR1 is SEHNR, CDR2 FQNEAQ, per germline (reference sequence). CDR3 bases: TGTGCCAGCAGTTCGGGCGAAAAACTAGCCAAAAACATTCAGTACTTC. This sequence encodes CASSSGEKLAKNIQYF.

V gene TRBV19 combines with J gene TRBJ2-7; tentative D call: TRBD2 (6 bases). The length of the CDR3 is 15 residues. V was cut by 2 bases and J by 1 base, with 12 bases left in between. Germline V gene sequence: CDR1 LNHDA, CDR2 SQIVND (reference sequence). The CDR3 bases are TGTGCCAGTAGTATACGGGACGGACTATCCTACGAGCAGTACTTC. This translates into CASSIRDGLSYEQYF.

This clonotype was seen more than once but under ten times. The V and J genes are TRBV10-3 and TRBJ1-5; no clear D. Germline-derived CDR1 and CDR2 are ENHRY and SYGVKD. Trimming pared 10 bases from V and 5 bases from J, leaving 15 bases between. The CDR3 covers 13 residues. As DNA, the CDR3 is TGTGCCACCCGGAGCCCCGGAGATCAGCCCCAGCATTTT. Translation gives CATRSPGDQPQHF.

A note on this clonotype: A read error may produce the germline difference seen at one junction end. In DNA, the CDR3 is TGCGCCAGCAGGCAAGCCCAGGGAATGAAGACCCAGTACTTC. Translated, it gives CASRQAQGMKTQYF. The chain employs TRBV4-1 and TRBJ2-5; tentatively, D is TRBD1 (5 bases). Germline assignment: CDR1 MGHRA and CDR2 YSYEKL. There are 14 residues in the CDR3.

Only a few counts were recorded for this clonotype. V and J are TRBV12-3 or TRBV12-4 and TRBJ1-2; unclear D gene. This CDR3 contains 11 residues. V was clipped by 3 bases and J by 8 bases, with 7 bases between them. CDR3 amino acids: CASSLGMGYTF. CDR3 DNA sequence: TGTGCCAGCAGTTTGGGTATGGGCTACACCTTC.

A few counts support this clonotype. The chain combines TRBV3-1 with TRBJ2-5; D may be TRBD1 or TRBD2 (6 bases each). The V and J ends lost 1 base and 5 bases respectively, with 20 bases between them. CDR3 length: 17 amino acids. Germline CDR1 reads LGHDT; CDR2 reads YNNKEL (reference sequence). CDR3 in amino acids: CASSQVTTGADKETQYF. Written as DNA, the CDR3 is TGTGCCAGCAGCCAAGTAACCACGGGGGCCGACAAGGAGACCCAGTACTTC.

The chain joins TRBV7-2 to TRBJ2-5; possibly TRBD1 or TRBD2 for D (5 bases each). Germline values: CDR1 SGHTA, CDR2 FQGNSA. The CDR3 loop spans 14 amino acids. The V gene lost 2 bases and the J gene lost 3 bases, with 10 bases spanning the gap. The CDR3 nucleotides read TGTGCCAGCAGCTTATGGGGGTGGGAAGAGACCCAGTACTTC. Its translation: CASSLWGWEETQYF.

This clonotype has a count of ten or more. This chain uses TRBV7-9 with TRBJ2-7, with 8 positions matching TRBD1. This CDR3 spans 16 amino acids. CDR1 is SEHNR, CDR2 FQNEAQ, per germline (reference sequence). Trimming cost V 3 bases and J 3 bases; bases outside gene matches: 10. The CDR3 spells CASSLGTPDRGYEQYF. The CDR3 bases are TGTGCCAGCAGCTTGGGTACCCCAGACAGGGGCTACGAGCAGTACTTC. Using reference TRBV7-9 and TRBJ2-7 for the parts outside the CDR3, the full variable domain is DTGVSQNPRHKITKRGQNVTFRCDPISEHNRLYWYRQTLGQGPEFLTYFQNEAQLEKSRLLSDRFSAERPKGSFSTLEIQRTEQGDSAMYLCASSLGTPDRGYEQYFGPGTRLTVT.

This clonotype has only a few counts. CDR3 region: CASSPRSGVYSNQPQHF. The CDR3 DNA sequence: TGTGCCAGTAGCCCCCGCAGCGGGGTCTATAGCAATCAGCCCCAGCATTTT. The gene calls are TRBV19 and TRBJ1-5; D is ambiguous. The CDR3 is 17 amino acids. V was clipped by 6 bases and J by 0 bases, with 18 bases between them. Germline-derived CDR1 and CDR2 are LNHDA and SQIVND (reference sequence).

In this sample, this clonotype turned up a few times. J is TRBJ1-2 and V is TRBV7-9; TRBD1 agrees at 11 bases. V was pared by 4 bases and J by 4 bases, with 11 bases of the junction left unmatched. The CDR3 consists of 17 residues. Germline CDR1 reads SEHNR; CDR2 reads FQNEAQ (reference sequence). The CDR3 reads CASSSGQGALIFYGYTF. The CDR3, as DNA: TGTGCCAGCAGCTCTGGACAGGGGGCCCTTATTTTCTATGGCTACACCTTC.

The chain has TRBV9 and TRBJ2-2; no clear D. This CDR3 is 15 amino acids long. Per germline, CDR1 SGDLS and CDR2 YYNGEE. Trimming took off 0 bases at V and 1 base at J, with 7 bases between the two ends. The CDR3 protein is CASSVDGGNTGELFF. CDR3 sequence (DNA): TGTGCCAGCAGCGTAGATGGTGGGAACACCGGGGAGCTGTTTTTT.

This clonotype was seen a handful of times. The V gene is TRBV7-2, the J gene TRBJ1-4, with 8 bases aligning to TRBD1. CDR3 length equals 14 residues. Germline V gene sequence: CDR1 SGHTA, CDR2 FQGNSA. Trimming at V came to 5 bases and at J to 8 bases, leaving 7 bases not matched to a gene. The CDR3 nucleotides read TGTGCCAGCAGCCGGACAGGGATGACCGAAAAACTGTTTTTT. This codes for CASSRTGMTEKLFF.